Sequencing of this TCR beta chain was carried out in a study of T cell responses to AZD1222 COVID-19 vaccine. Study outcomes and limitations: It was only after the peak T cell response that any repertoires were sampled. Clonal diversity was possibly underestimated, and the donors were mostly white British, with more females.

On this clone itself: Its antigen is as yet unknown.

The assay was immunoSEQ multiplex PCR, and TCRdb's table has in-frame clones only and misses some. This sample yields over 70,000 clones, of which around 85% are seen a single time; roughly 20% belongs to the top ten. Trimming cost V 0 bases and J 1 base, with 6 bases left between them. CDR1 and CDR2 from the germline V gene are LGHNA and YNFKEQ. The CDR3 covers 14 residues. Sample: peripheral blood, taken on day 0 of AZD1222 vaccination. This clonotype originated in an adult in good health. The V gene is TRBV4-2, the J gene TRBJ1-1; D not resolved. This CDR3 is CASSQDSRNTEAFF. CDR3 nucleotide sequence: TGTGCCAGCAGCCAAGATTCGCGGAACACTGAAGCTTTCTTT.